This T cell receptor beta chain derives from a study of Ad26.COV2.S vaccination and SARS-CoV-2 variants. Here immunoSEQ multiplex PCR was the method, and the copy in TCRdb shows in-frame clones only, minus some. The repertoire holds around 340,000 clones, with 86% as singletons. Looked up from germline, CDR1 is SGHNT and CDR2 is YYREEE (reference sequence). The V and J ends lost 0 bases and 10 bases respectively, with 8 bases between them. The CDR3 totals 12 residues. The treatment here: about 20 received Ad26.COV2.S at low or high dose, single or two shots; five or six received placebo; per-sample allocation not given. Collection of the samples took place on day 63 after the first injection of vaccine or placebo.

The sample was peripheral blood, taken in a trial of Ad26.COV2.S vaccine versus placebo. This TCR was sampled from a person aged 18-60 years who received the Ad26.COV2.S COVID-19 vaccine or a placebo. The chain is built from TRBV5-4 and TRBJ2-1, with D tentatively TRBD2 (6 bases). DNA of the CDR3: TGTGCCAGCAGCTTGGTGGGAGGCGAGCAGTTCTTC. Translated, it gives CASSLVGGEQFF.